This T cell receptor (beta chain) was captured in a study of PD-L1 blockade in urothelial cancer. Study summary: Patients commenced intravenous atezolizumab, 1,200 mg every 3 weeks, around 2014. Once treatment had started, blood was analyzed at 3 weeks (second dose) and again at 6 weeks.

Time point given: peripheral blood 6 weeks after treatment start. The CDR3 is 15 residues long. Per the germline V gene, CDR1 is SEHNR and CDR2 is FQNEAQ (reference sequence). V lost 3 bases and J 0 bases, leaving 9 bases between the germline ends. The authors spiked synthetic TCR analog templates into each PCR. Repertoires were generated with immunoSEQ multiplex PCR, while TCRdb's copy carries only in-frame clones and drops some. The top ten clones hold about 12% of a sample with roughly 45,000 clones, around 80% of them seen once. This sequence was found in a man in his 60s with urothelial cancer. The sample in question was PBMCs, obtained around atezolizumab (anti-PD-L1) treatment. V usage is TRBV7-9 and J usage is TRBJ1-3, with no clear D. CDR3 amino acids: CASSLDFDSGNTIYF. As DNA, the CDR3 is TGTGCCAGCAGCTTGGACTTTGACTCTGGAAACACCATATATTTT.